This T cell receptor beta chain was sequenced during a study of blood T cells in healthy people across ages. This clonotype showed up just a few times. What it recognizes is unknown. Through a sample-barcoded 5' primer and a J-beta primer mix, a second PCR was run for about 7 to 12 cycles. TCRdb called the 5' RACE reads again in MiXCR, with one record for every CDR3 protein. The data hold about 1.4 million distinct CDR3 sequences, with roughly 60% observed a single time. The CDR3 covers 15 residues. Germline V gene lookup returns CDR1 MNHEY and CDR2 SMNVEV (reference sequence). General observations from the study: Donors of long life had a larger count of naive CD4+ cells and greater diversity than aged donors.

Sequenced input: blood. The V and J genes are TRBV27 and TRBJ2-5, with D possibly matching TRBD2 (6 bases). The better agreement between TRBJ2-7 and the DNA end casts doubt on the J call. The sequence was collected from a man aged 18 to 29 in good health. The CDR3 loop reads CASSSVAVPRNEQYF. CDR3 bases: TGTGCCAGCAGTTCCGTAGCGGTTCCCCGCAACGAGCAGTACTTC.